The clone carrying this T cell receptor beta chain was detected a few times. Its matching antigen is unknown. The data originate from a study of T-cell memory formation after mild COVID-19. Findings of the study overall: While clones contracting from day 15 to 85 were balanced between CD4 and CD8, later expanders leaned CD4+.

Trimming removed 1 base at V and 7 bases at J, with 13 bases between. The CDR3 has 15 residues. Germline CDR1 reads SGHVS; CDR2 reads FNYEAQ. TCRdb analysed the 5' RACE reads with MiXCR anew, one entry per CDR3 protein. The data show fewer than 650,000 distinct CDR3 sequences, 17% seen once. The chain recombines TRBV7-6 with TRBJ1-4; tentative D call: TRBD1 (6 bases). The receptor was isolated from an adult woman who had mild COVID-19 (a few samples of this study predate the infection). Cell type and time point are not known. Sequencing input: PBMCs or a T cell subset sorted from them (not recorded which). This CDR3 reads CASSLVGYRAEKLFF. The CDR3 DNA follows: TGTGCCAGCAGCTTAGTTGGTTACAGGGCTGAAAAACTGTTTTTT.